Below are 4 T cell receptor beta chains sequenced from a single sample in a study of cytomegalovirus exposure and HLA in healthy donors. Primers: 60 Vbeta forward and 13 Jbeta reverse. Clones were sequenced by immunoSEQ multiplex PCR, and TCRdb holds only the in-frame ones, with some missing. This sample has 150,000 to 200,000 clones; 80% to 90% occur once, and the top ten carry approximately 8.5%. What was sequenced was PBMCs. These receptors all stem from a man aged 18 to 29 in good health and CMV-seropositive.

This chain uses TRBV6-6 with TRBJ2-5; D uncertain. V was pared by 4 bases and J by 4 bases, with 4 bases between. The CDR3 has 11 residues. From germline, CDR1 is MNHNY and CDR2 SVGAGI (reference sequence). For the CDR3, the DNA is TGTGCCAGCAGTTCTTTAGAGACCCAGTACTTC. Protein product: CASSSLETQYF.

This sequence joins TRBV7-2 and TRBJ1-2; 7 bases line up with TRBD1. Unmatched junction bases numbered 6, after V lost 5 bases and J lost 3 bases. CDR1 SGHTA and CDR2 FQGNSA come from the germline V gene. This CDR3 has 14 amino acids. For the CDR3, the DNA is TGTGCCAGCAGCCGCCCGGGACAGTACTATGGCTACACCTTC. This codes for CASSRPGQYYGYTF.

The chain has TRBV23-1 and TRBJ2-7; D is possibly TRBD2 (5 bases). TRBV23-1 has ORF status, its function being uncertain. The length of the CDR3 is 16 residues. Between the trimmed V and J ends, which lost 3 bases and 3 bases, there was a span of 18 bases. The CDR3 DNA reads TGCGCCAGCAGTCAGTGGTCGCGGGCTTTCAGCTACGAGCAGTACTTC. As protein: CASSQWSRAFSYEQYF.

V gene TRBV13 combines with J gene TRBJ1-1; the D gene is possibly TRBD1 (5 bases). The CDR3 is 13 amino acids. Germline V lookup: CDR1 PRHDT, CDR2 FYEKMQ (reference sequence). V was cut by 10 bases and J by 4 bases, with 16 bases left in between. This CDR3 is CAISDGGGTEAFF. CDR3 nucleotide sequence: TGTGCCATCAGTGACGGGGGAGGCACTGAAGCTTTCTTT.